One and the same sample provided the 26 T cell receptor beta chains below, sequenced in a study of T-cell memory formation after mild COVID-19. TCRdb reprocessed the 5' RACE reads with MiXCR, giving one entry per CDR3 protein. This sample has around 370,000 distinct CDR3 sequences, with 20% to 25% found just once. The sequencing input was PBMCs or a T cell subset sorted from them (not recorded which). The receptor set was obtained from an adult woman who had mild COVID-19 (a few samples of this study predate the infection). Cell type and time point are not known.

The chain is built from TRBV5-5 and TRBJ1-1; unclear D gene. The germline gives CDR1 SGHKS, CDR2 YYEKEE (reference sequence). V was shortened by 4 bases and J by 0 bases, with 10 bases between the two germline ends. This CDR3 is 14 amino acids long. CDR3 nucleotide sequence: TGTGCCAGCAGCCCTTGGCTTATGAACACTGAAGCTTTCTTT. It encodes CASSPWLMNTEAFF.

This clonotype was counted at least ten times. This chain links TRBV29-1 with TRBJ2-7; D tentatively reads TRBD1 or TRBD2 (5 bases each). Germline lookup yields CDR1 SQVTM and CDR2 ANQGSEA. Trimming removed 5 bases at V and 2 bases at J, with 10 bases between. The CDR3 has 12 residues. CDR3: CSVKGPTYEQYF. The CDR3, as DNA: TGCAGCGTTAAGGGACCGACCTACGAGCAGTACTTC.

The chain joins TRBV29-1 to TRBJ2-7; D not certain. Germline values: CDR1 SQVTM, CDR2 ANQGSEA. The V end was cut by 4 bases, the J end by 2 bases, with 9 bases between. The CDR3 has 12 residues. The CDR3 DNA reads TGCAGCGTTGTTCAAAGGGCCTACGAGCAGTACTTC. Encoded protein: CSVVQRAYEQYF.

This rearrangement joins TRBV23-1 to TRBJ2-3; TRBD1 aligns across 8 bases. TRBV23-1 is an open reading frame whose function is uncertain. The CDR3 covers 12 residues. V shed 2 bases and J 14 bases; nucleotides not matched to a gene: 6. The CDR3 here is CASSQTGGEGYF. CDR3 sequence (DNA): TGCGCCAGCAGTCAAACAGGGGGTGAGGGGTATTTT.

This clonotype was recorded at least ten times. The chain has TRBV21-1 and TRBJ2-7; the D call TRBD2 from the table was never checked on the DNA. TRBV21-1 is a pseudogene. CDR3 length equals 16 residues. CDR3 nucleotides: TGTGCCAGCAGCAAAGTGAGCGGGCGGTCCAGGAACGAGCAGTACTTC. It codes for CASSKVSGRSRNEQYF.

This clonotype was seen a handful of times. The chain carries TRBV24-1 and TRBJ2-7; TRBD1 matches 9 bases. V dropped 1 base and J dropped 4; count of bases not matched to a gene: 7. CDR3 length equals 16 residues. Germline V gene data show CDR1 as KGHDR and CDR2 as SFDVKD. CDR3 coding DNA: TGTGCCACCAGTGATTTACGGGACAGGGAGTGTTACGAGCAGTACTTC. Amino acids: CATSDLRDRECYEQYF.

V is TRBV7-8 and J is TRBJ2-1, with D unresolved. CDR3 length: 13 amino acids. V lost 1 base to trimming and J lost 5 bases, with 6 bases between them. Germline CDR1 and CDR2: SGHVS and FQNEAQ. CDR3 protein: CASSLDSHNEQFF. The CDR3 DNA reads TGTGCCAGCAGCTTAGATAGTCACAATGAGCAGTTCTTC.

The genes are TRBV4-2 and TRBJ2-5; 8 bases are a match to TRBD1. Germline trimming cut 5 bases from V and 5 bases from J; bases unmatched to any gene: 10. The CDR3 has 15 amino acids. Per the germline V gene, CDR1 is LGHNA and CDR2 is YNFKEQ. CDR3 in DNA: TGTGCCAGCAGCGCCCGGACAGGGCTCGGGGAGACCCAGTACTTC. Translated: CASSARTGLGETQYF.

The chain has TRBV27 and TRBJ2-7; D may be TRBD1 or TRBD2 (5 bases each). CDR3 length equals 14 residues. V lost 4 bases and J 4 bases, leaving 14 bases between the germline ends. Germline V gives CDR1 MNHEY, CDR2 SMNVEV (reference sequence). The CDR3 region is CASSSSRGAYEQYF. The CDR3 DNA is TGTGCCAGCAGTTCCTCGAGAGGGGCGTACGAGCAGTACTTC.

The chain combines TRBV7-3 with TRBJ1-1; possibly TRBD1 for D (5 bases). V was clipped by 3 bases and J by 1 base, with 12 bases between them. This CDR3 region has 15 residues. Germline V gene sequence: CDR1 SGHTA, CDR2 FQGTGA. CDR3 sequence: CASSLGGSQNTEAFF. CDR3 DNA: TGTGCCAGCAGCTTGGGGGGGAGTCAGAACACTGAAGCTTTCTTT. Drawing the rest from reference TRBV7-3 and TRBJ1-1, the complete variable domain is GAGVSQTPSNKVTEKGKYVELRCDPISGHTALYWYRQSLGQGPEFLIYFQGTGAADDSGLPNDRFFAVRPEGSVSTLKIQRTERGDSAVYLCASSLGGSQNTEAFFGQGTRLTVV.

This clonotype was found a few times. The rearrangement uses TRBV20-1 and TRBJ1-2, with 8 bases fitting TRBD1. Trimming took 0 bases from V and 6 from J; bases not matched to a gene: 3. The germline V gene encodes CDR1 DFQATT and CDR2 SNEGSKA (reference sequence). The CDR3 covers 13 residues. CDR3 coding DNA: TGCAGTGCTAGAGAGCAGGGGGCGGATGGCTACACCTTC. It is translated as CSAREQGADGYTF.

This chain links TRBV7-2 with TRBJ1-2; 8 nucleotides line up with TRBD1. Germline lookup yields CDR1 SGHTA and CDR2 FQGNSA. The CDR3 extends over 14 amino acids. V gave up 4 bases and J gave up 3 bases; unmatched junction bases: 4. DNA of the CDR3: TGTGCCAGCAGCTGGGACAGGAGCTACTATGGCTACACCTTC. This gives the protein CASSWDRSYYGYTF. Combining the CDR3 with reference TRBV7-2 and TRBJ1-2 gives the whole variable domain GAGVSQSPSNKVTEKGKDVELRCDPISGHTALYWYRQSLGQGLEFLIYFQGNSAPDKSGLPSDRFSAERTGGSVSTLTIQRTQQEDSAVYLCASSWDRSYYGYTFGSGTRLTVV.

V and J are TRBV7-3 and TRBJ1-1; TRBD1 is a possible D gene (6 bases). From germline, CDR1 is SGHTA and CDR2 FQGTGA. V was trimmed by 2 bases and J by 7 bases, leaving 11 bases between them. The CDR3 totals 13 residues. CDR3 amino acids: CASSLQGQLEAFF. As DNA, the CDR3 is TGTGCCAGCAGCTTACAGGGGCAGCTTGAAGCTTTCTTT. The complete variable domain, with remaining parts taken from reference TRBV7-3 and TRBJ1-1, reads GAGVSQTPSNKVTEKGKYVELRCDPISGHTALYWYRQSLGQGPEFLIYFQGTGAADDSGLPNDRFFAVRPEGSVSTLKIQRTERGDSAVYLCASSLQGQLEAFFGQGTRLTVV.

This clonotype was detected a few times. The CDR3 coding sequence is TGTGCCACCAGCATAGGGCGAGAACACAATGAGCAGTTCTTC. Its protein product is CATSIGREHNEQFF. V gene TRBV15 combines with J gene TRBJ2-1, with D unclear. This CDR3 contains 14 residues. The germline CDR1 and CDR2 sequences are LNHNV and YYDKDF (reference sequence). Trimming removed 4 bases from V and 5 bases from J, with 12 bases in between.

This clonotype appeared a few times. The CDR3 nucleotides are TGCAGCGTTCTGGGACAGAGCTATGGCTACACCTTC. This sequence encodes CSVLGQSYGYTF. V and J are TRBV29-1 and TRBJ1-2, with 7 bases fitting TRBD1. Trimming cost V 5 bases and J 4 bases; bases outside gene matches: 4. The germline CDR1 and CDR2 sequences are SQVTM and ANQGSEA. This CDR3 spans 12 amino acids.

V and J are TRBV5-1 and TRBJ2-2, with D maybe TRBD2 (5 bases). The CDR3 has 15 amino acids. The germline CDR1 and CDR2 sequences are SGHRS and YFSETQ. V lost 0 bases and J lost 6, with 12 bases in between. The CDR3 nucleotides read TGCGCCAGCAGCTTGGCGGAGGTGGTCGCCGGGGAGCTGTTTTTT. Translating it yields CASSLAEVVAGELFF.

The chain carries TRBV19 and TRBJ2-5, with 9 nucleotides matching TRBD2. Germline assignment: CDR1 LNHDA and CDR2 SQIVND (reference sequence). The CDR3 is 15 amino acids. The V segment lost 6 bases and the J segment 5 bases; nucleotides outside the gene matches: 10. The CDR3 loop reads CASSPGLAEGETQYF. CDR3 nucleotides: TGTGCCAGTAGCCCGGGACTAGCAGAGGGGGAGACCCAGTACTTC.

In its sample, this clonotype was seen a few times. For the CDR3, the DNA is TGTGCCAGCAGTGAAGCGCTTCTGGGGGGTCGAGCAGATACGCAGTATTTT. Residues: CASSEALLGGRADTQYF. The gene calls are TRBV2 and TRBJ2-3; possibly TRBD2 for D (6 bases). Trimming removed 0 bases at V and 4 bases at J, with 17 bases between. CDR1 SNHLY and CDR2 FYNNEI come from the germline V gene. The CDR3 contains 17 residues.

This clonotype was seen more than once but under ten times. V usage is TRBV4-1 and J usage is TRBJ2-2, with D possibly being TRBD1 (6 bases). Trimming removed 4 bases from V and 4 bases from J, with 16 bases in between. Looked up from germline, CDR1 is MGHRA and CDR2 is YSYEKL. CDR3 length: 16 residues. The CDR3 protein is CASSRMITQGTGELFF. DNA of the CDR3: TGCGCCAGCAGCCGAATGATTACACAGGGCACCGGGGAGCTGTTTTTT.

This sequence joins TRBV5-1 and TRBJ2-7; the D call may be TRBD1 or TRBD2 (5 bases each). Germline CDR1 and CDR2: SGHRS and YFSETQ. The CDR3 has 13 residues. V shed 2 bases and J shed 5 bases, with 11 bases lying between them. CDR3 DNA sequence: TGCGCCAGCAGCTTTACCGGGGCCCACGAGCAGTACTTC. Amino acid sequence: CASSFTGAHEQYF.

This clonotype showed up just a few times. The chain joins TRBV7-9 to TRBJ1-6; D is unclear. This CDR3 is built from 13 residues. Per germline, CDR1 SEHNR and CDR2 FQNEAQ (reference sequence). With 5 bases removed from V and 9 bases from J, the gap between germline ends came to 11 bases. CDR3 DNA: TGTGCCAGCAGCCTCGAATTTAGTTCACCCCTCCACTTT. This sequence encodes CASSLEFSSPLHF.

The chain has TRBV6-5 and TRBJ2-7, with TRBD2 identical over 10 bases. The CDR3 extends over 16 amino acids. V trimming: 6 bases; J trimming: 1 base; junction bases outside the gene matches: 9. Germline lookup yields CDR1 MNHEY and CDR2 SVGAGI. For the CDR3, the DNA is TGTGCCAGCAGCCCTGAACCGGGACTAGCGTCCTACGAGCAGTACTTC. Residues: CASSPEPGLASYEQYF.

The chain links TRBV12-3 or TRBV12-4 to TRBJ2-3, with a possible D match to TRBD1 (5 bases). CDR3 size: 13 residues. The V end lost 5 bases, the J end lost 2 bases, and 8 bases lay between the germline ends. This CDR3 reads CASSPDNTDTQYF. The CDR3 nucleotides read TGTGCCAGCAGTCCGGACAACACAGATACGCAGTATTTT.

The J gene is TRBJ2-7, the V gene TRBV20-1; 9 positions match TRBD2. Germline V gene lookup returns CDR1 DFQATT and CDR2 SNEGSKA (reference sequence). V lost 2 bases to trimming and J lost 3 bases; unmatched junction nucleotides: 8. This CDR3 region has 15 residues. This CDR3 reads CSARRAAGGLYEQYF. CDR3 coding DNA: TGCAGTGCTAGAAGGGCGGCGGGAGGGCTCTACGAGCAGTACTTC.

V usage is TRBV3-1 and J usage is TRBJ1-1; D is ambiguous. V lost 3 bases, J lost 3 bases, and 8 bases lay in between. Germline V CDR1 and CDR2: LGHDT, YNNKEL (reference sequence). There are 13 residues in the CDR3. The CDR3 reads CASSQFGYTEAFF. CDR3 coding DNA: TGTGCCAGCAGCCAGTTTGGGTACACTGAAGCTTTCTTT.

The chain employs TRBV9 and TRBJ1-2, with 9 nucleotides matching TRBD1. Germline values: CDR1 SGDLS, CDR2 YYNGEE. J lost 5 bases, V lost 3 bases, and 5 bases had no gene match. The CDR3 has 14 residues. CDR3 in amino acids: CASSARTGVYGYTF. CDR3 DNA sequence: TGTGCCAGCAGCGCAAGGACAGGGGTTTATGGCTACACCTTC.